This T cell receptor beta chain originates from a study of blood T cell repertoires in COVID-19. About the research overall: COVID-19 samples, acute and convalescent, were from the United States, Italy and Spain. PBMCs, B-cell-depleted T cells, or T cells provided the cDNA or gDNA that made up the material.

The germline V and J ends were trimmed by 5 bases and 0 bases, with 8 bases remaining between them. Germline V gives CDR1 SNHLY, CDR2 FYNNEI. This CDR3 has 13 amino acids. In the study's own analysis: Estimated nucleated cell counts came from reference gene primer amplification. Sequencing was performed with immunoSEQ multiplex PCR; in TCRdb, only in-frame clones are kept and a portion is missing. Clone size and the V and J calls come from that table; the DNA yielded D and trimming. Among under 45,000 clones, roughly 80% were seen once, and the ten largest hold about 26%. Sequencing used peripheral blood. This chain links TRBV2 with TRBJ2-7, with unresolved D. The sequence was obtained from a woman in her 70s with acute or convalescent COVID-19. The CDR3 coding sequence is TGTGCCAGCAGTCCTTACAGCTCCTACGAGCAGTACTTC. Translating it yields CASSPYSSYEQYF.